A single sample is the source of the 6 T cell receptor beta chains below, sequenced in a study of shared clonotypes between healthy human individuals. Repertoires were generated with immunoSEQ multiplex PCR, while TCRdb's copy carries only in-frame clones and drops some. The table shows about 560,000 clones, with 70% to 80% occurring only once. Sequencing used PBMCs. The receptors here all came from a woman between 40 and 55 years old in good health. Some clones in this sample may be carry-over from other donors' samples.

The chain carries TRBV6-1 and TRBJ1-5; D is uncertain. The germline gives CDR1 MNHNS, CDR2 SASEGT. Deletions cut 2 bases from V and 3 bases from J, with 11 bases between. The CDR3 loop spans 15 amino acids. The CDR3 here is CASSEMAGYNQPQHF. CDR3 nucleotide sequence: TGTGCCAGCAGTGAAATGGCGGGTTACAATCAGCCCCAGCATTTT.

The V and J genes are TRBV19 and TRBJ2-5, with no clear D. The J call may be wrong; the DNA end is better matched by TRBJ2-7. The CDR3 length is 15 residues. Germline CDR1 and CDR2: LNHDA and SQIVND (reference sequence). For the CDR3, the DNA is TGTGCCAGTAGTATATCCGCGGAGTCTACCTACGAGCAGTACTTC. The encoded protein is CASSISAESTYEQYF.

The rearrangement uses TRBV6-6 and TRBJ1-5; D is unclear. Germline assignment: CDR1 MNHNY and CDR2 SVGAGI (reference sequence). Trimming shortened V by 2 bases and J by 5 bases, and 10 bases separated the two germline ends. The CDR3 has 14 amino acids. CDR3 amino acids: CASSYMTLYQPQHF. The CDR3 bases are TGTGCCAGCAGTTACATGACACTATATCAGCCCCAGCATTTT.

The chain joins TRBV5-1 to TRBJ2-2; D uncertain. Germline V gives CDR1 SGHRS, CDR2 YFSETQ. V gave up 0 bases and J gave up 3 bases, with 3 bases separating them. The CDR3 contains 13 residues. The CDR3 nucleotides are TGCGCCAGCAGCTTGGACTACACCGGGGAGCTGTTTTTT. It specifies CASSLDYTGELFF.

In regard to this clone: This sample includes further DNA sequences coding for the same CDR3. The CDR3 loop reads CASSLEGSGNTIYF. CDR3 DNA sequence: TGCGCCAGCAGCTTAGAGGGATCTGGAAACACCATATATTTT. This sequence joins TRBV5-1 and TRBJ1-3; no firm D call. Germline V CDR1 and CDR2: SGHRS, YFSETQ. This CDR3 comprises 14 residues. Trimming removed 2 bases at V and 1 base at J, with 7 bases between.

Ten or more counts support this clone. The likely explanation is a read error, given a far larger clone one base away. Other DNA sequences in the sample encode the same CDR3. The chain is built from TRBV9 and TRBJ1-5, with TRBD1 matching over 7 bases. J gave up 2 bases and V 8 bases, and 4 bases lay outside the gene matches. This CDR3 comprises 13 residues. Germline V gene sequence: CDR1 SGDLS, CDR2 YYNGEE. The CDR3 loop is CASSTGGNQPQHF. The DNA for the CDR3 is TGTGCCAGTAGCACAGGGGGCAATCAGCCCCAGCATTTT.